This TCR beta chain was captured in a study of shared clonotypes between healthy human individuals. Study outcomes and limitations: Naive subsets generally had larger estimated richness than memory subsets.

CDR1 and CDR2 (germline): KGHSH, LQKENI. V was cut by 1 base and J by 0 bases, with 13 bases left in between. This CDR3 spans 17 amino acids. Assay: immunoSEQ multiplex PCR; the TCRdb copy retains only in-frame clones and omits some. The table shows 2,500,000 or so clones, with under 95% occurring only once. The study drew its donors from healthy HIV-negative adults without recent acute infections or vaccinations. As for this clone: Its antigen is still unknown.

The rearrangement links TRBV18 to TRBJ1-3; D may be TRBD1 (5 bases). The TCR was taken from a man younger than 35 in good health. Some clones in this sample may be carry-over from other donors' samples. The sequenced material came from naive CD4+ T cells from PBMCs. The subset: CD45RA+ positively selected. CDR3: CASSPLIQGTSGNTIYF. For the CDR3, the DNA is TGTGCCAGCTCACCACTGATCCAGGGAACCTCTGGAAACACCATATATTTT.